This TCR beta chain was captured by sequencing in a study of blood T cell repertoires in COVID-19. Overall study: Donors in the United States, Italy and Spain gave samples during acute or convalescent COVID-19. PBMCs, B-cell-depleted T cells, or T cells provided the cDNA or gDNA that made up the material.

Authors' processing steps: For nucleated cells, counts were estimated from reference gene primer amplification. Repertoires were generated with immunoSEQ multiplex PCR, while TCRdb's copy carries only in-frame clones and drops some. That table is the source of V, J and clone size, and D and trimming were worked out from the DNA. The sample holds tens of thousands of clones; approximately 86% are singletons and the top ten take approximately 20%. The sequence came from a man in his 70s with acute or convalescent COVID-19. Sequences were obtained from peripheral blood.

CDR3 protein: CASSSGLAGVYEQYF. The CDR3 DNA reads TGTGCCAGCAGCTCGGGACTAGCGGGAGTCTACGAGCAGTACTTC. The V call is TRBV11-2, the J call TRBJ2-7, with 14 bases lining up with TRBD2. The ends lost 4 bases at V and 3 bases at J; junction bases unmatched: 2. The CDR3 has 15 residues. Germline V CDR1 and CDR2: SGHAT, FQNNGV. Based on the CDR3 plus reference TRBV11-2 and TRBJ2-7, the full variable domain is EAGVAQSPRYKIIEKRQSVAFWCNPISGHATLYWYQQILGQGPKLLIQFQNNGVVDDSQLPKDRFSAERLKGVDSTLKIQPAKLEDSAVYLCASSSGLAGVYEQYFGPGTRLTVT.